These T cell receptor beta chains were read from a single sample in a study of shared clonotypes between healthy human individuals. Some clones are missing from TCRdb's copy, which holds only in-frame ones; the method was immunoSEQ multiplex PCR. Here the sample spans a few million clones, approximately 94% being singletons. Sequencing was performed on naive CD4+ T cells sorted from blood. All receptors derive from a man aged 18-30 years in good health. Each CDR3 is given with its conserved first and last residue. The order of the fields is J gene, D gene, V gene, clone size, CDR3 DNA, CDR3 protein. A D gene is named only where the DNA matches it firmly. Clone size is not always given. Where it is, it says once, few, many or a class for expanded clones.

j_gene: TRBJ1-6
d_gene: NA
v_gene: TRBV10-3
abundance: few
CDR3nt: TGTGCCATCAGTGACAGTAATTCACCCCTCCACTTT
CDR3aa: CAISDSNSPLHF

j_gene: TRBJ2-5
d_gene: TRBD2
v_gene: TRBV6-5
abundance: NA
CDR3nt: TGTGCCAGCATAAGCGGGGGCCTGAAGACCCAGTACTTC
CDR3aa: CASISGGLKTQYF

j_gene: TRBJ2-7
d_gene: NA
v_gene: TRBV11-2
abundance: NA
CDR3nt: TGTGCCAGCACCCGCCCGGGGGCGGTATCCTACGAGCAGTACTTC
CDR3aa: CASTRPGAVSYEQYF

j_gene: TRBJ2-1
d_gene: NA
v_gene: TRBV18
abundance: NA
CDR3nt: TGTGCCAGCTCAACAGGGACATGGGATGAGCAGTTCTTC
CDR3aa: CASSTGTWDEQFF

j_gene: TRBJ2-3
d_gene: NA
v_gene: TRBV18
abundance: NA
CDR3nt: TGTGCCAGCTCACCACCAGAGGTAGATACGCAGTATTTT
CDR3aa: CASSPPEVDTQYF

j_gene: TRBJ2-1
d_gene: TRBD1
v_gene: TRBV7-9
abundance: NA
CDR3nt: TGTGCCAGCAGCTTAGCGGTCGGACAGGGGGACAATGAGCAGTTCTTC
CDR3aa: CASSLAVGQGDNEQFF

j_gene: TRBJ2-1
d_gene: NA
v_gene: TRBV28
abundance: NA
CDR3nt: TGTGCCAGCACCGCGGGCGACAATGAGCAGTTCTTC
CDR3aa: CASTAGDNEQFF

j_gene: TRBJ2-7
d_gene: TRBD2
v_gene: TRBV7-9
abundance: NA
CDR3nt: TGTGCCAGCAGCTCTAGCGGGACGAGAGACTTC
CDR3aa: CASSSSGTRDF

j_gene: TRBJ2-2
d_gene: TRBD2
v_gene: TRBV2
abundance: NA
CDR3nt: TGTGCCAGCAAGGGCAGCGCGGGGGCCGGGGAGCTGTTTTTT
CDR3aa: CASKGSAGAGELFF

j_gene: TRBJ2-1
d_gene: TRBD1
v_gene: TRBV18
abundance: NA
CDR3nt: TGTGCCAGCTCACCCGGGACAGGGGGGAATGAGCAGTTCTTC
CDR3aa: CASSPGTGGNEQFF

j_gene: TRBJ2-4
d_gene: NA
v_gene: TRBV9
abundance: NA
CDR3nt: TGTGCCAGCAGCGTCGGTGCCGGTTCCACACTAGCCAAAAACATTCAGTACTTC
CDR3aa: CASSVGAGSTLAKNIQYF

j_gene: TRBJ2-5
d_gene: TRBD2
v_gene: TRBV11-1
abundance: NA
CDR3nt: TGTGCCAGCAGCTCGGGAGGGCTTAGTTTTGAAGAGACCCAGTACTTC
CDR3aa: CASSSGGLSFEETQYF

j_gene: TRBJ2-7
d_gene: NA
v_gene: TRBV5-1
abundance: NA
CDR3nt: TGCGCCAGCAGCTTGAGAGCGGGTCACGAGCAGTACTTC
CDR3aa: CASSLRAGHEQYF

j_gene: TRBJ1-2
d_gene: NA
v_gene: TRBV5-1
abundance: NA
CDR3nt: TGCGCCAGCAGCTCAGGACAAGGAGGATCAGATGGCTACACCTTC
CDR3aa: CASSSGQGGSDGYTF

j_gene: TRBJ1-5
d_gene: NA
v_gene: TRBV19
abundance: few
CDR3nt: TGTGCCAGTAGTATAGACGGGTCCAATCAGCCCCAGCATTTT
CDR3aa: CASSIDGSNQPQHF

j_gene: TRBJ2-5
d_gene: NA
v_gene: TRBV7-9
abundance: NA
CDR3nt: TGTGCCAGCAGCCCACCTTGGGAGACCCAGTACTTC
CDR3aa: CASSPPWETQYF

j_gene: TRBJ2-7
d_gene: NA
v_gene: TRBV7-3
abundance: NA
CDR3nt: TGTGCCAGCAGCTTTACAGGACCCGGACTCAACTACGAGCAGTACTTC
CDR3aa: CASSFTGPGLNYEQYF

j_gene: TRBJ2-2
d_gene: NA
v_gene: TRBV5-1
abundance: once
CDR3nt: TGCGCCAGCAGCCAAGGGATGAACACCGGGGAGCTGTTTTTT
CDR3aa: CASSQGMNTGELFF

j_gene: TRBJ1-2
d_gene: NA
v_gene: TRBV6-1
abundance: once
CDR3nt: TGTGCCAGCAGTGAAAGATTAGCTAACTATGGCTACACCTTC
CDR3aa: CASSERLANYGYTF

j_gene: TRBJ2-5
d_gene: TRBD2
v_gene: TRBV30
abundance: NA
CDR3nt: TGTGCCTGGAGTGTACCCCGACTAGCGGGAGCACAAGAGACCCAGTACTTC
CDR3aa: CAWSVPRLAGAQETQYF

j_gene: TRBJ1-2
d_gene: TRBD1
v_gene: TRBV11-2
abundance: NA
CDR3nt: TGTGCCAGCAGCTTCGAACCGGGACAGGGGTATGGCTACACCTTC
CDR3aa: CASSFEPGQGYGYTF

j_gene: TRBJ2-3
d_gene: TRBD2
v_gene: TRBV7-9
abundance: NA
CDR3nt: TGTGCCAGCAGCTTAGCGGGACTAGCGGGAGGGCCAGGAGATACGCAGTATTTT
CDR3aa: CASSLAGLAGGPGDTQYF

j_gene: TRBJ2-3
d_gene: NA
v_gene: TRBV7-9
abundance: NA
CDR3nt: TGTGCCAGCAGCTTATTTGGCACAGATACGCAGTATTTT
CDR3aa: CASSLFGTDTQYF

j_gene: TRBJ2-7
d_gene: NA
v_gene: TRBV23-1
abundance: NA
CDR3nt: TGCGCCAGCAGTCAAAAGCTGGGGTACGAGCAGTACTTC
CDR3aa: CASSQKLGYEQYF

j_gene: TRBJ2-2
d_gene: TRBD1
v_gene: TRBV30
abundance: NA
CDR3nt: TGTGCCTGGACAGGGGGACCCACCGGGGAGCTGTTTTTT
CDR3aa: CAWTGGPTGELFF

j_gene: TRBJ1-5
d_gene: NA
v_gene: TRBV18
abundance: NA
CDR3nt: TGTGCCAGCCTAGAAAATAGCAATCAGCCCCAGCATTTT
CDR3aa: CASLENSNQPQHF

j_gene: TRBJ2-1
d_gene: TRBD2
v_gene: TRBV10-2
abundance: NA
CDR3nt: TGCGCCAGCAGTGAGGGCCTAGCGGAGATTTACAATGAGCAGTTCTTC
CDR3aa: CASSEGLAEIYNEQFF

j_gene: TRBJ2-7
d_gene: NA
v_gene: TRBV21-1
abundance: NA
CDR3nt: TGTGCCAGCAAACACTACCTACGTAAGGGACAGCCCTACGAGCAGTACTTC
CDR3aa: CASKHYLRKGQPYEQYF

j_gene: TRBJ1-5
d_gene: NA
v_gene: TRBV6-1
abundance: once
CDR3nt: TGTGCCAGTGACGGGGGTGGTAACAATCAGCCCCAGCATTTT
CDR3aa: CASDGGGNNQPQHF

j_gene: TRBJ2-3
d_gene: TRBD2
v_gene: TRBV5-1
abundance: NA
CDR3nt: TGCGCCAGCAGCCCACAGACTAGCGGGGCGGGAGATACGCAGTATTTT
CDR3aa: CASSPQTSGAGDTQYF

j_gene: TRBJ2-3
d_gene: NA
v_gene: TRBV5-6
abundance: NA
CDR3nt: TGTGCCAGCAGCTTGTGGGCTAGCACAGATACGCAGTATTTT
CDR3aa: CASSLWASTDTQYF

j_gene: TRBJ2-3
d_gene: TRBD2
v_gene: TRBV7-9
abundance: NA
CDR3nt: TGTGCCAGCAGCTTAGGGGCGGGAGGGCCAGATACGCAGTATTTT
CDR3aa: CASSLGAGGPDTQYF

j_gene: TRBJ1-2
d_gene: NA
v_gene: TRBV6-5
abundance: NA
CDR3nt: TGTGCCAGCAGTTACTCGCTGGGGGGGTATGGCTACACCTTC
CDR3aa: CASSYSLGGYGYTF

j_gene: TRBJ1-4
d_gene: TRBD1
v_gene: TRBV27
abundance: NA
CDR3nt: TGTGCCAGCAGTTCATTACAGGGGGCTAATGAAAAACTGTTTTTT
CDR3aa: CASSSLQGANEKLFF

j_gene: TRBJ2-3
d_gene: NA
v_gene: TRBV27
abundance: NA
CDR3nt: TGTGCCAGCAGTTTCGGCGGAATCACAGATACGCAGTATTTT
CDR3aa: CASSFGGITDTQYF

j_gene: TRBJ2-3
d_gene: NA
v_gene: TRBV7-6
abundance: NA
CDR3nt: TGTGCCAGCAGCTTAGGGATCCGAGATAGCACAGATACGCAGTATTTT
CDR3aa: CASSLGIRDSTDTQYF

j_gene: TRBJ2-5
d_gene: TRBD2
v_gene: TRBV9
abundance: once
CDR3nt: TGTGCCAGCAGTATAGCGGGGGGGCCGGAGACCCAGTACTTC
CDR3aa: CASSIAGGPETQYF

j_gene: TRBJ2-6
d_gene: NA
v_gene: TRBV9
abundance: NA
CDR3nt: TGTGCCAGCTCCAGATCTGGGGCCAACGTCCTGACTTTC
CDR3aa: CASSRSGANVLTF

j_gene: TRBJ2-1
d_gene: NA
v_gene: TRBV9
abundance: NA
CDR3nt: TGTGCCAGCAGCGTAGGCAGGGGAGTGCAGTTCTTC
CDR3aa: CASSVGRGVQFF

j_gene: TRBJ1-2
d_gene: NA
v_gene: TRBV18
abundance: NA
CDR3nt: TGTGCCAGCTCACCGGGCGAGCTCGGGGTCTATGGCTACACCTTC
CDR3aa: CASSPGELGVYGYTF

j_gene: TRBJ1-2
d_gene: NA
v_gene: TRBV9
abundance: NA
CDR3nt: TGTGCCAGCGGCAGAGACTATGGCTACACCTTC
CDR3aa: CASGRDYGYTF

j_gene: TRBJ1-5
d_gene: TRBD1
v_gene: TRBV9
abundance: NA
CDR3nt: TGTGCCAGCAGCGCCGGGACAGGGGTTGAGCCCCAGCATTTT
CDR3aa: CASSAGTGVEPQHF

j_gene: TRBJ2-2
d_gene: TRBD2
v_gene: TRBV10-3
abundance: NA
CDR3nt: TGTGCCATCAGTGAGGGACTAGCGGGAGGTAACACCGGGGAGCTGTTTTTT
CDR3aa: CAISEGLAGGNTGELFF

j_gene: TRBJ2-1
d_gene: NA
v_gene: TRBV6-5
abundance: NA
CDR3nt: TGTGCCAGCAGTCCCCTCCGGGGAGGATACAATGAGCAGTTCTTC
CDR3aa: CASSPLRGGYNEQFF

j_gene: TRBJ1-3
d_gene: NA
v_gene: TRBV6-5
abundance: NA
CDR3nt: TGTGCCAGCAGTTACTCAATGGTTACCATATATTTT
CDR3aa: CASSYSMVTIYF

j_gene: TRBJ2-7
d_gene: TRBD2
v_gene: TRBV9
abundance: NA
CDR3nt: TGTGCCAGCAGCGTAGCGGTAGCGGGAGCCTACGAGCAGTACTTC
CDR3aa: CASSVAVAGAYEQYF

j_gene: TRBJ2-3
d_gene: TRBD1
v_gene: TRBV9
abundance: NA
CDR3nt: TGTGCCAGCAGCTCCGAGGACAGGGAAGGAGATACGCAGTATTTT
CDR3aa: CASSSEDREGDTQYF